This T cell receptor beta chain was sequenced in a study of cytotoxic CD8 clonotypes in ibrutinib-treated CLL. Whole-study findings and limits: Elevated clonality accompanied ibrutinib response, with a return toward baseline values at progression.

TCRdb's table, derived via immunoSEQ multiplex PCR, lists solely in-frame clones and lacks some. The sample records roughly 150,000 clones, roughly four fifths being singletons. The CDR3 length is 15 residues. CDR1 is SGHDT and CDR2 is YYEEEE in the germline V gene. Deletions cut 2 bases from V and 0 bases from J, with 9 bases between. As to this clone: The antigen is not known.

This TCR was sampled from a human donor with chronic lymphocytic leukemia. Sample: PBMCs, taken after 24 months of ibrutinib treatment. The chain combines TRBV5-6 with TRBJ1-3; D gene unclear. Here the CDR3 reads CASSFNGFSGNTIYF. Written as DNA, the CDR3 is TGTGCCAGCAGCTTTAACGGATTCTCTGGAAACACCATATATTTT.